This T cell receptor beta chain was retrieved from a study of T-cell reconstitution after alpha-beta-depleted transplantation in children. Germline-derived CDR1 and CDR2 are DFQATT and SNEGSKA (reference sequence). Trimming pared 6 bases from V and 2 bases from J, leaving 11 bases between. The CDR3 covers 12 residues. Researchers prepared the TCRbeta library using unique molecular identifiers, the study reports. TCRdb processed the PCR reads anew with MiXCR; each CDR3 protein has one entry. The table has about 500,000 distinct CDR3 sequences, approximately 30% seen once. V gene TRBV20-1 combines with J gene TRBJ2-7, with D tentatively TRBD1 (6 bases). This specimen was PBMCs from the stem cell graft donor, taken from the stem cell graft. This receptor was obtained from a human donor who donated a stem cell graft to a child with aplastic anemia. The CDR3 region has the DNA TGCAGTGCCAGGGACAACACCTACGAGCAGTACTTC. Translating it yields CSARDNTYEQYF.